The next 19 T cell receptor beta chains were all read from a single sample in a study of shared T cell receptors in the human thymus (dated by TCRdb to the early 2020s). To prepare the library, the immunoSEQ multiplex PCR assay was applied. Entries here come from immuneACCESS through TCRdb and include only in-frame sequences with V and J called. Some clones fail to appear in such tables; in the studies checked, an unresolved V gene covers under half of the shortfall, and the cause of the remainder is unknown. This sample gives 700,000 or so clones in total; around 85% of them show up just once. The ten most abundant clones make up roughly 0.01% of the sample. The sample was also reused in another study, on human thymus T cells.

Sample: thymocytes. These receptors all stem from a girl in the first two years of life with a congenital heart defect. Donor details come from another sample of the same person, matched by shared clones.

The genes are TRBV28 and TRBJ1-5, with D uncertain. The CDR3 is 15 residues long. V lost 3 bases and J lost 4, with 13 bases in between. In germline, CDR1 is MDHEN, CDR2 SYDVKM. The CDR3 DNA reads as TGTGCCAGCAGTTTCAGGAATCAGATAAATCAGCCCCAGCATTTT. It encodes CASSFRNQINQPQHF.

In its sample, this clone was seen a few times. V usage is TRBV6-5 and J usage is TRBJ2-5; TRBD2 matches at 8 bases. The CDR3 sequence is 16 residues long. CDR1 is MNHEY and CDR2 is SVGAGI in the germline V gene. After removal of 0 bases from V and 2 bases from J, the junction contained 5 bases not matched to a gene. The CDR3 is CASSYSGRGEQETQYF. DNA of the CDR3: TGTGCCAGCAGTTACTCGGGGCGGGGGGAACAAGAGACCCAGTACTTC.

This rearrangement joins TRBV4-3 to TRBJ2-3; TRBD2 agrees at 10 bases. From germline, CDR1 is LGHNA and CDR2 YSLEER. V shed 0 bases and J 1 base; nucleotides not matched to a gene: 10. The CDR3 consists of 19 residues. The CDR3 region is CASSQDLWIAGGGTDTQYF. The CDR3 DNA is TGCGCCAGCAGCCAAGATCTGTGGATAGCGGGGGGTGGCACAGATACGCAGTATTTT.

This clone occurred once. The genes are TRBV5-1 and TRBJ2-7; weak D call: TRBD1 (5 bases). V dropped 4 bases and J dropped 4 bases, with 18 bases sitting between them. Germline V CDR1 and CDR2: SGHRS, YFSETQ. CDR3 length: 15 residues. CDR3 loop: CASSPAAWQGYEQYF. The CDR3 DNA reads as TGCGCCAGCAGCCCGGCGGCTTGGCAGGGTTACGAGCAGTACTTC.

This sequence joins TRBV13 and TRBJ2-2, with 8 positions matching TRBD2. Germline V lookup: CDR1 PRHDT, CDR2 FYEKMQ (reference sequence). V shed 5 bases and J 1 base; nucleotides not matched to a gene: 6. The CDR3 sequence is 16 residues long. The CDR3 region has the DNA TGTGCCAGCAGCCGGAAGGGACTAGAGAACACCGGGGAGCTGTTTTTT. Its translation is CASSRKGLENTGELFF.

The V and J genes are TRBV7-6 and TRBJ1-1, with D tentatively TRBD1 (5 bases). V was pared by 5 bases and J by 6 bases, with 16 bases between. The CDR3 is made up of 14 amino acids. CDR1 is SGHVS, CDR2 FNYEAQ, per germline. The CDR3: CASSRIEGLAEAFF. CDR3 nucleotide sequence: TGTGCCAGCAGCCGTATAGAGGGACTGGCTGAAGCTTTCTTT.

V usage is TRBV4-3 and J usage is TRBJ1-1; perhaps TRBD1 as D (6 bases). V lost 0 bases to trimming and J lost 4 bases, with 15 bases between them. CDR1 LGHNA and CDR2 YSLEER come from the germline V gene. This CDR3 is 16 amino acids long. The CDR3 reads CASSQDWGGGSTEAFF. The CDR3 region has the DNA TGCGCCAGCAGCCAAGATTGGGGAGGGGGTTCCACTGAAGCTTTCTTT.

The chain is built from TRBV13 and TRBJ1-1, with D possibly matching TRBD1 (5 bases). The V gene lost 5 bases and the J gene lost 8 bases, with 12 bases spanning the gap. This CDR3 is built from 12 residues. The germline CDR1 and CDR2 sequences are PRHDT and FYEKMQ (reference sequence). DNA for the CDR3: TGTGCCAGCAGCCTCGGACACGTCGAAGCTTTCTTT. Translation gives CASSLGHVEAFF. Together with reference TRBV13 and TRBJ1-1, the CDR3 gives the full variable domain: AAGVIQSPRHLIKEKRETATLKCYPIPRHDTVYWYQQGPGQDPQFLISFYEKMQSDKGSIPDRFSAQQFSDYHSELNMSSLELGDSALYFCASSLGHVEAFFGQGTRLTVV.

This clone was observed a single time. CDR3 sequence reads: CASSPNPSGEGGYTF. CDR3 sequence (DNA): TGTGCCAGCAGCCCCAACCCTTCAGGCGAGGGTGGCTACACCTTC. The V gene is TRBV7-7, the J gene TRBJ1-2; D is unresolved. Deletions cut 5 bases from V and 7 bases from J, with 20 bases between. CDR3 length: 15 amino acids. The V gene's germline CDR1 is SSHAT and CDR2 FNYEAQ (reference sequence).

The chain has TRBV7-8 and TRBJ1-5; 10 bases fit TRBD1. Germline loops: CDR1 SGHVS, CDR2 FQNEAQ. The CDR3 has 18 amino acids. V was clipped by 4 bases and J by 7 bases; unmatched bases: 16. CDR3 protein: CASSSYKPGQGFKQPQHF. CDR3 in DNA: TGTGCCAGCAGCTCGTACAAACCGGGACAGGGGTTCAAGCAGCCCCAGCATTTT.

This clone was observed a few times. In DNA, the CDR3 is TGTGCCAGCAGCTGTACTGCCGGGACTAGCGACTACGAGCAGTACTTC. Its protein product is CASSCTAGTSDYEQYF. The chain employs TRBV7-8 and TRBJ2-7; the match to TRBD2 covers 10 bases. This CDR3 has 16 amino acids. V dropped 4 bases and J dropped 3; count of bases not matched to a gene: 9. CDR1 is SGHVS, CDR2 FQNEAQ, per germline.

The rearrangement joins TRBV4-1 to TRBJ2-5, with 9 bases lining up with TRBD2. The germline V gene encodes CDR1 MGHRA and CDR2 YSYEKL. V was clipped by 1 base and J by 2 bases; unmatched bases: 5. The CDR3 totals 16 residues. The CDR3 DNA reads TGCGCCAGCAGCCAAGGCCTAGCGGGGAAACAAGAGACCCAGTACTTC. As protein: CASSQGLAGKQETQYF.

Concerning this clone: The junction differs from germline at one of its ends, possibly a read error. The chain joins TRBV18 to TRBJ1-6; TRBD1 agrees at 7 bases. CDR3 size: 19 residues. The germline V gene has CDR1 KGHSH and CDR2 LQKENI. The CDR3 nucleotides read TGTGCCAGCTCACCTGACAGGGCCGATTATTACGGCTATCATTCACCCCTCCACTTT. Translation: CASSPDRADYYGYHSPLHF.

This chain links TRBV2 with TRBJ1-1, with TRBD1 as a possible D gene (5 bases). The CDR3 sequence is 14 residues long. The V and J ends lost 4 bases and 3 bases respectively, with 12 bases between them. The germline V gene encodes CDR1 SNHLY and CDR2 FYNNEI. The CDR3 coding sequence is TGTGCCAGCAGTGGGAAAACAGGTTACACTGAAGCTTTCTTT. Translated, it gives CASSGKTGYTEAFF.

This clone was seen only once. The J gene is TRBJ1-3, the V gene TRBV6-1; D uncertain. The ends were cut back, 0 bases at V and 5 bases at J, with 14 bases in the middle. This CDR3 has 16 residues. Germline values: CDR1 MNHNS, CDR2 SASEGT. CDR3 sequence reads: CASSEARRGMRNTIYF. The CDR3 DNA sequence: TGTGCCAGCAGTGAAGCGCGGCGGGGTATGAGAAACACCATATATTTT.

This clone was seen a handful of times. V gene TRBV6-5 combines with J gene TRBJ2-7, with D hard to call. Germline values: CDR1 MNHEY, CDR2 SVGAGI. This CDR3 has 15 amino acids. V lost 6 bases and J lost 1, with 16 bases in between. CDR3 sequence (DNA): TGTGCCAGCAGAAGCCCCAGGCAAGAATCCTACGAGCAGTACTTC. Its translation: CASRSPRQESYEQYF.

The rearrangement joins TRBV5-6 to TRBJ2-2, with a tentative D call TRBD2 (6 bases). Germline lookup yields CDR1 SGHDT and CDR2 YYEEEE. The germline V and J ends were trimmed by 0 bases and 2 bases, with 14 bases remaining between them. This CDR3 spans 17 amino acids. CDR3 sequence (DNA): TGTGCCAGCAGCTTGGAGCTGGACGGACTAAACACCGGGGAGCTGTTTTTT. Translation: CASSLELDGLNTGELFF.

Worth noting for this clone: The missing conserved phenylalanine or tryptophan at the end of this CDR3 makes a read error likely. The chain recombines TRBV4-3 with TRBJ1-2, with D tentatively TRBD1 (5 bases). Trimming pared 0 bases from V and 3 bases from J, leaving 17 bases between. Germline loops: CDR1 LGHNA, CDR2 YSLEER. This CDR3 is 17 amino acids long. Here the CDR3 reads CASSQDSAGTTYYGYTS. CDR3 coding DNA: TGCGCCAGCAGCCAAGATTCTGCAGGGACTACCTACTATGGCTACACCTCC.

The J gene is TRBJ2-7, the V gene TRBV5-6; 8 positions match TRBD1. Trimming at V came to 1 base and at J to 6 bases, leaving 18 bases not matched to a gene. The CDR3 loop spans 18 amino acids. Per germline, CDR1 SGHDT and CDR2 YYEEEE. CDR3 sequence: CASSLKGVGTGLSSEQYF. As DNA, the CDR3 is TGTGCCAGCAGCTTGAAGGGGGTCGGGACAGGATTGTCTAGCGAGCAGTACTTC.